This T cell receptor beta chain appears in the sequencing data of a study of CD8 T cells in Susac syndrome. Study as a whole: Patients with Susac syndrome were therapy-naive, taking corticosteroids, with some also receiving intravenous immunoglobulin, or taking intravenous immunoglobulin alone at the time their blood was drawn.

Both CD4+ and CD8+ T cells were negatively isolated, and TEMRA cells underwent FACS enrichment. A word on this clonotype: Its matching antigen is unknown.

Random-hexamer reverse transcription was applied to roughly 0.5 to 1 ug RNA. TCR beta CDR3 was amplified by immunoSEQ covering 54 Vbeta and 13 Jbeta. TCRdb re-derived calls from the immunoSEQ multiplex PCR reads in MiXCR, one entry per CDR3 protein. The table includes 100,000 to 150,000 distinct CDR3 sequences, over 95% detected once. Study-wide results and limits: Expansion of clones was not seen in the CD4+ T cell repertoires of Susac syndrome.

CDR3 length equals 16 residues. V lost 3 bases, J lost 0 bases, and 16 bases lay in between. CDR1 and CDR2 (germline): SQVTM, ANQGSEA. The J gene is TRBJ2-3, the V gene TRBV29-1; tentatively, D is TRBD2 (6 bases). This sequence was found in a human donor with Susac syndrome. Sequenced: CD4+ T cells from PBMCs. CDR3 nucleotides: TGCAGCGTTGAGGGCCTAGCGCTAGCTAGCACAGATACGCAGTATTTT. It yields the protein CSVEGLALASTDTQYF.